These 28 T cell receptor beta chains were sequenced from one sample in a study of OX40 agonist ivuxolimab in advanced cancers. The repertoire was sequenced with immunoSEQ multiplex PCR; TCRdb's copy has only in-frame clones and lacks some. The data show about 130,000 clones, about 93% seen once. The material was CD4+ or CD8+ T cells sorted from blood, obtained in a trial of the OX40 agonist ivuxolimab. Every receptor here comes from an adult with an advanced solid tumor such as melanoma, head and neck, liver or kidney cancer.

This chain uses TRBV7-2 with TRBJ1-6; tentative D call: TRBD1 (6 bases). The CDR3 length is 19 residues. The V and J ends lost 1 base and 0 bases respectively, with 16 bases between them. CDR1 and CDR2 from the germline V gene are SGHTA and FQGNSA. The CDR3 loop reads CASSLDPLQGFSYNSPLHF. The CDR3 nucleotides are TGTGCCAGCAGCTTAGACCCTCTTCAGGGGTTCTCCTATAATTCACCCCTCCACTTT.

The rearrangement links TRBV7-3 to TRBJ2-4, with D possibly being TRBD2 (6 bases). The V and J ends lost 6 bases and 5 bases respectively, with 11 bases between them. CDR3 length equals 13 residues. Germline values: CDR1 SGHTA, CDR2 FQGTGA. In DNA form, the CDR3 reads TGTGCCAGCAGGGGACTGGGGGAAAACATTCAGTACTTC. Protein: CASRGLGENIQYF.

V and J are TRBV5-4 and TRBJ1-2; tentatively, D is TRBD1 (5 bases). Per the germline V gene, CDR1 is SGHNT and CDR2 is YYREEE (reference sequence). The CDR3 contains 15 residues. Deletions cut 0 bases from V and 5 bases from J, with 14 bases between. The CDR3 here is CASSLAQGGGYGYTF. In nucleotides, the CDR3 is TGTGCCAGCAGCTTGGCCCAGGGTGGGGGTTATGGCTACACCTTC.

V gene TRBV27 combines with J gene TRBJ1-4; no firm D call. This CDR3 has 14 amino acids. The germline V gene encodes CDR1 MNHEY and CDR2 SMNVEV (reference sequence). V lost 5 bases and J 7 bases, leaving 14 bases between the germline ends. DNA for the CDR3: TGTGCCAGCAGTCCACAAGTCAGACGTGAAAAACTGTTTTTT. Translating gives CASSPQVRREKLFF. The whole variable domain, remainder taken from reference TRBV27 and TRBJ1-4, is EAQVTQNPRYLITVTGKKLTVTCSQNMNHEYMSWYRQDPGLGLRQIYYSMNVEVTDKGDVPEGYKVSRKEKRNFPLILESPSPNQTSLYFCASSPQVRREKLFFGSGTQLSVL.

The chain recombines TRBV11-2 with TRBJ1-1; a possible D gene is TRBD1 (5 bases). The CDR3 spans 15 residues. CDR1 is SGHAT, CDR2 FQNNGV, per germline. Trimming left V 1 base short and J 4 bases short, with 13 bases between. CDR3 protein: CASSLVDWGGTEAFF. CDR3 nucleotides: TGTGCCAGCAGCTTAGTAGATTGGGGGGGCACTGAAGCTTTCTTT.

On this clone: The germline gene is not matched at one end of the junction; a read error may be the cause. The chain links TRBV7-9 to TRBJ2-5; TRBD1 agrees at 9 bases. Germline V CDR1 and CDR2: SEHNR, FQNEAQ (reference sequence). This CDR3 has 11 amino acids. The CDR3 region is CASSSRTGDDF. The CDR3 DNA follows: TGTGCCAGCAGCTCACGGACAGGGGACGACTTC.

The chain employs TRBV28 and TRBJ2-7, with D uncertain. In germline, CDR1 is MDHEN, CDR2 SYDVKM. CDR3 length: 15 amino acids. Trimming took off 3 bases at V and 0 bases at J, with 12 bases between the two ends. This CDR3 reads CASSLADLSSYEQYF. CDR3 bases: TGTGCCAGCAGTTTGGCCGACCTCTCCTCCTACGAGCAGTACTTC. Filled out from reference TRBV28 and TRBJ2-7, the complete variable domain reads DVKVTQSSRYLVKRTGEKVFLECVQDMDHENMFWYRQDPGLGLRLIYFSYDVKMKEKGDIPEGYSVSREKKERFSLILESASTNQTSMYLCASSLADLSSYEQYFGPGTRLTVT.

This clone was seen a single time. This chain connects TRBV29-1 to TRBJ2-7; TRBD2 agrees at 9 bases. Germline trimming cut 5 bases from V and 4 bases from J; bases unmatched to any gene: 12. The CDR3 consists of 15 residues. Per the germline V gene, CDR1 is SQVTM and CDR2 is ANQGSEA. The CDR3 DNA reads as TGCAGCGTTTTTGGAGGTAGCGGGAGTTTGTACGAGCAGTACTTC. This encodes CSVFGGSGSLYEQYF.

Details on this clone: In the same sample, other DNA sequences code for this CDR3. The chain recombines TRBV6-5 with TRBJ2-2, with TRBD1 identical over 9 bases. The V segment lost 6 bases and the J segment 2 bases; nucleotides outside the gene matches: 4. CDR1 and CDR2 (germline): MNHEY, SVGAGI. The CDR3 consists of 15 residues. The CDR3 protein is CASRRQGGNTGELFF. The CDR3 coding sequence is TGTGCCAGCAGGCGACAGGGGGGAAACACCGGGGAGCTGTTTTTT.

The rearrangement links TRBV7-8 to TRBJ2-5; D not resolved. This CDR3 is 11 amino acids long. V was clipped by 4 bases and J by 5 bases, with 5 bases between them. Germline-derived CDR1 and CDR2 are SGHVS and FQNEAQ. CDR3 DNA: TGTGCCAGCAGCTCGCACGAGACCCAGTACTTC. Protein sequence: CASSSHETQYF.

This chain links TRBV29-1 with TRBJ2-7, with D perhaps TRBD1 (7 bases). The germline CDR1 and CDR2 sequences are SQVTM and ANQGSEA. There are 14 residues in the CDR3. Trimming pared 0 bases from V and 7 bases from J, leaving 16 bases between. The CDR3 is CSVEDRGWAGEQYF. CDR3 bases: TGCAGCGTTGAAGACAGGGGGTGGGCGGGAGAGCAGTACTTC.

The gene calls are TRBV5-5 and TRBJ2-1; 9 bases are a match to TRBD1. Germline V lookup: CDR1 SGHKS, CDR2 YYEKEE (reference sequence). The trim removed 1 base at V and 3 bases at J, leaving 2 bases unmatched. This CDR3 contains 15 residues. The CDR3 nucleotides read TGTGCCAGCAGCTTGCTGGGACAGGGCTACAATGAGCAGTTCTTC. Its translation: CASSLLGQGYNEQFF.

V is TRBV6-1 and J is TRBJ1-1, with D maybe TRBD1 (5 bases). The germline V gene has CDR1 MNHNS and CDR2 SASEGT. This CDR3 spans 14 amino acids. V lost 10 bases to trimming and J lost 1 base, with 16 bases between them. CDR3 sequence (DNA): TGTGCCACCCAGACCGTGGGGGAGAACACTGAAGCTTTCTTT. Translated: CATQTVGENTEAFF.

This clone showed up just once. The chain uses TRBV27 and TRBJ2-3; D call uncertain. This CDR3 is built from 12 residues. Germline CDR1 is MNHEY and CDR2 is SMNVEV (reference sequence). The V and J ends lost 8 bases and 6 bases respectively, with 12 bases between them. Here the CDR3 reads CASRSRLDTQYF. The CDR3 DNA is TGTGCCAGCCGCTCTAGATTGGATACGCAGTATTTT.

The chain couples TRBV7-9 to TRBJ2-5; D not certain. With 2 bases removed from V and 5 bases from J, the gap between germline ends came to 9 bases. CDR1 SEHNR and CDR2 FQNEAQ come from the germline V gene (reference sequence). The CDR3 contains 13 residues. The CDR3 region is CASSLRLDETQYF. In DNA form, the CDR3 reads TGTGCCAGCAGCTTAAGACTTGATGAGACCCAGTACTTC.

The rearrangement links TRBV4-2 to TRBJ1-3, with a possible D match to TRBD1 (6 bases). CDR3 size: 17 residues. Between the trimmed V and J ends, which lost 3 bases and 2 bases, there was a span of 17 bases. Germline V CDR1 and CDR2: LGHNA, YNFKEQ. The CDR3 coding sequence is TGTGCCAGCAGCCAGGACAAGCCAGGGGCCACTGGAAACACCATATATTTT. Its protein is CASSQDKPGATGNTIYF.

The chain has TRBV19 and TRBJ1-1; 10 bases map to TRBD1. V lost 6 bases, J lost 0 bases, and 10 bases stayed unmatched. CDR3 length equals 17 residues. CDR1 is LNHDA and CDR2 is SQIVND in the germline V gene (reference sequence). The CDR3 region has the DNA TGTGCCAGTAGGGTCCTGACAGGGGGCTCAGTGAACACTGAAGCTTTCTTT. This sequence encodes CASRVLTGGSVNTEAFF.

The chain employs TRBV6-5 and TRBJ1-5, with 8 bases matching TRBD1. Germline trimming cut 6 bases from V and 4 bases from J; bases unmatched to any gene: 5. The CDR3 is 14 residues long. Germline values: CDR1 MNHEY, CDR2 SVGAGI. This CDR3 reads CASSPTGGNQPQHF. The CDR3 region has the DNA TGTGCCAGCAGCCCCACAGGGGGGAATCAGCCCCAGCATTTT.

V usage is TRBV25-1 and J usage is TRBJ2-3; a possible D gene is TRBD1 (6 bases). Germline lookup yields CDR1 MGHDK and CDR2 SYGVNS. Trimming removed 6 bases from V and 5 bases from J, with 15 bases in between. The CDR3 runs to 14 residues. Here the CDR3 reads CASSVSRGKDTQYF. The DNA for the CDR3 is TGTGCCAGCAGCGTTTCTAGGGGGAAAGATACGCAGTATTTT. Together with reference TRBV25-1 and TRBJ2-3, the CDR3 gives the full variable domain: EADIYQTPRYLVIGTGKKITLECSQTMGHDKMYWYQQDPGMELHLIHYSYGVNSTEKGDLSSESTVSRIRTEHFPLTLESARPSHTSQYLCASSVSRGKDTQYFGPGTRLTVL.

The chain uses TRBV19 and TRBJ2-5; 9 bases are shared with TRBD2. The DNA matches TRBJ2-7 better at its end, which makes the J call doubtful. The CDR3 covers 16 residues. Germline V lookup: CDR1 LNHDA, CDR2 SQIVND (reference sequence). The CDR3 DNA follows: TGTGCCAGTAGCCAATGGCCTAGCGGGGATAAGTACGAGCAGTACTTC. Its protein product is CASSQWPSGDKYEQYF.

Only one count was recorded for this clone. J is TRBJ2-7 and V is TRBV7-6, with 8 bases identical to TRBD1. V was clipped by 5 bases and J by 2 bases; unmatched bases: 5. CDR3 length: 14 amino acids. Germline V CDR1 and CDR2: SGHVS, FNYEAQ. The CDR3 spells CASSPGTGAYEQYF. CDR3 bases: TGTGCCAGCAGCCCTGGGACAGGCGCCTACGAGCAGTACTTC.

The genes are TRBV7-2 and TRBJ2-1; tentatively, D is TRBD2 (5 bases). CDR1 is SGHTA, CDR2 FQGNSA, per germline. Trimming took 4 bases from V and 7 from J, leaving 17 bases between them. The CDR3 consists of 15 residues. The CDR3 reads CASSSGSRTYNEQFF. CDR3 nucleotides: TGTGCCAGCAGCTCGGGGTCCCGGACGTATAATGAGCAGTTCTTC.

The chain couples TRBV6-6 to TRBJ1-1, with 7 bases fitting TRBD1. CDR3 length: 13 amino acids. The ends lost 5 bases at V and 4 bases at J; junction bases unmatched: 4. The germline gives CDR1 MNHNY, CDR2 SVGAGI (reference sequence). The DNA of the CDR3 is TGTGCCAGCAGTCGACCAGGGGGCACTGAAGCTTTCTTT. Translated: CASSRPGGTEAFF.

This chain links TRBV6-5 with TRBJ1-1; D unclear. Trimming stripped 0 bases from V and 6 bases from J, with 11 bases between. Germline CDR1 MNHEY, CDR2 SVGAGI. The CDR3 runs to 14 residues. The CDR3, as DNA: TGTGCCAGCAGTTACTCGGCCAATTTGGCTGAAGCTTTCTTT. Its protein product is CASSYSANLAEAFF.

The V gene is TRBV6-5, the J gene TRBJ2-5; either TRBD1 or TRBD2 may fit D (5 bases each). This CDR3 is 14 amino acids long. Trimming stripped 2 bases from V and 5 bases from J, with 12 bases between. The V gene's germline CDR1 is MNHEY and CDR2 SVGAGI. The CDR3, as DNA: TGTGCCAGCAGTTACGGAGGACATTGGGAGACCCAGTACTTC. Amino acids: CASSYGGHWETQYF.

V usage is TRBV7-2 and J usage is TRBJ2-3; D unclear. This CDR3 comprises 15 residues. The ends were cut back, 5 bases at V and 0 bases at J, with 12 bases in the middle. From germline, CDR1 is SGHTA and CDR2 FQGNSA. The CDR3 nucleotides read TGTGCCAGCAGCCACCAATCCACTAGCACAGATACGCAGTATTTT. It codes for CASSHQSTSTDTQYF.

The rearrangement joins TRBV5-4 to TRBJ2-5, with no clear D. The V end lost 0 bases, the J end lost 2 bases, and 11 bases lay between the germline ends. The CDR3 loop spans 15 amino acids. Germline loops: CDR1 SGHNT, CDR2 YYREEE (reference sequence). The CDR3 DNA reads TGTGCCAGCAGCTTGGACGAACAGTTACAAGAGACCCAGTACTTC. Protein product: CASSLDEQLQETQYF.

J is TRBJ2-7 and V is TRBV28, with 11 bases aligning to TRBD2. The CDR3 spans 13 residues. CDR1 is MDHEN, CDR2 SYDVKM, per germline. After removal of 6 bases from V and 7 bases from J, the junction contained 5 bases not matched to a gene. The CDR3 protein is CASRTSGKNEQYF. As DNA, the CDR3 is TGTGCCAGCAGGACTAGCGGGAAGAATGAGCAGTACTTC.